This entry lists 8 T cell receptor beta chains sequenced from one sample in a study of blood T cell repertoires in COVID-19. Method: immunoSEQ multiplex PCR; TCRdb's copy keeps in-frame clones and lacks some. In the table there are 250,000 or so clones, roughly 86% of which are singletons. What was sequenced was peripheral blood. The receptors stem from a man aged 35 to 55 with active or convalescent COVID-19.

The chain combines TRBV12-3 or TRBV12-4 with TRBJ1-5, with D uncertain. Trimming took off 5 bases at V and 2 bases at J, with 4 bases between the two ends. This CDR3 spans 12 amino acids. The CDR3 here is CASSLRNQPQHF. The CDR3 coding sequence is TGTGCCAGCAGTCTCCGCAATCAGCCCCAGCATTTT.

The V gene is TRBV5-1, the J gene TRBJ2-7, with D possibly TRBD2 on 7 matching bases. Trimming took 0 bases from V and 4 from J, leaving 20 bases between them. The CDR3 has 17 residues. Germline V gives CDR1 SGHRS, CDR2 YFSETQ. CDR3 sequence (DNA): TGCGCCAGCAGCTTGGTACACGACGGGGGGCGCAAGTACGAGCAGTACTTC. Residues: CASSLVHDGGRKYEQYF. Full variable domain (rest looked up from reference TRBV5-1 and TRBJ2-7): KAGVTQTPRYLIKTRGQQVTLSCSPISGHRSVSWYQQTPGQGLQFLFEYFSETQRNKGNFPGRFSGRQFSNSRSEMNVSTLELGDSALYLCASSLVHDGGRKYEQYFGPGTRLTVT.

The chain links TRBV7-9 to TRBJ2-3; D unresolved. Trimming stripped 5 bases from V and 2 bases from J, with 11 bases between. CDR3 length: 14 amino acids. Germline V gives CDR1 SEHNR, CDR2 FQNEAQ (reference sequence). The CDR3 region has the DNA TGTGCCAGCAGCCGCGCCATATACACAGATACGCAGTATTTT. Its protein product is CASSRAIYTDTQYF.

J is TRBJ2-2 and V is TRBV7-6, with 11 positions matching TRBD2. Per germline, CDR1 SGHVS and CDR2 FNYEAQ. Trimming removed 5 bases from V and 6 bases from J; junction bases left unmatched: 8. The CDR3 is 16 amino acids. The CDR3 here is CASSLNVAGGPGELFF. DNA of the CDR3: TGTGCCAGCAGCCTAAACGTAGCGGGAGGGCCCGGGGAGCTGTTTTTT.

J is TRBJ2-7 and V is TRBV27, with TRBD1 matching over 7 bases. Unmatched junction bases numbered 8, after V lost 2 bases and J lost 7 bases. This CDR3 has 14 amino acids. Germline-derived CDR1 and CDR2 are MNHEY and SMNVEV (reference sequence). The CDR3 DNA reads TGTGCCAGCAGTTTACGACAGGGTCTCGGGGAGCAGTACTTC. It codes for CASSLRQGLGEQYF.

This clone was seen only a few times. The V and J genes are TRBV18 and TRBJ1-4; D call uncertain. Germline V lookup: CDR1 KGHSH, CDR2 LQKENI. The CDR3 is made up of 15 amino acids. V was pared by 6 bases and J by 3 bases, with 14 bases between. The CDR3 sequence: CASSPWSGANEKLFF. CDR3 in DNA: TGTGCCAGCTCCCCCTGGTCCGGGGCTAATGAAAAACTGTTTTTT.

The chain joins TRBV2 to TRBJ2-2, with D perhaps TRBD1 (6 bases). Germline V lookup: CDR1 SNHLY, CDR2 FYNNEI. This CDR3 has 14 residues. Trimming removed 11 bases from V and 2 bases from J, with 15 bases in between. The CDR3 here is CAVQGGVNTGELFF. For the CDR3, the DNA is TGTGCCGTCCAAGGGGGAGTAAACACCGGGGAGCTGTTTTTT.

The CDR3 sequence is CASSPKLLNYLNTGELFF. CDR3 nucleotide sequence: TGTGCCAGCAGCCCAAAGTTACTGAATTACCTGAACACCGGGGAGCTGTTTTTT. The chain carries TRBV3-1 (or the pseudogene TRBV3-2) and TRBJ2-2; no clear D. The CDR3 has 18 amino acids. Germline V gene data show CDR1 as LGHDT and CDR2 as YNNKEL (reference sequence). Trimming cost V 4 bases and J 1 base, with 19 bases left between them.